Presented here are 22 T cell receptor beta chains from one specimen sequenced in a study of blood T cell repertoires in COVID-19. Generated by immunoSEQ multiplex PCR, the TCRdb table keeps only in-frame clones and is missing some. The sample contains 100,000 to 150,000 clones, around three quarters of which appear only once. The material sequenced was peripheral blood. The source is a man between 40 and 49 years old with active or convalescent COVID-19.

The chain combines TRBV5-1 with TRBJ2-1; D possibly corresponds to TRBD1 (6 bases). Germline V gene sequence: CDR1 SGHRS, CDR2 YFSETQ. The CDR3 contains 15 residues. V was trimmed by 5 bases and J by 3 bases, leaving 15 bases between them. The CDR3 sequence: CASSPLGTSYNEQFF. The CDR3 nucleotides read TGCGCCAGCAGTCCTTTGGGGACAAGCTACAATGAGCAGTTCTTC.

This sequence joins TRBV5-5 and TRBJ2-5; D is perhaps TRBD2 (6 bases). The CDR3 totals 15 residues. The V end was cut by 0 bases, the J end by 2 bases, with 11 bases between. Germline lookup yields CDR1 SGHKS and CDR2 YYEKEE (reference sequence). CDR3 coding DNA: TGTGCCAGCAGCTTGGGACTAGTGGGGCAAGAGACCCAGTACTTC. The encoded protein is CASSLGLVGQETQYF.

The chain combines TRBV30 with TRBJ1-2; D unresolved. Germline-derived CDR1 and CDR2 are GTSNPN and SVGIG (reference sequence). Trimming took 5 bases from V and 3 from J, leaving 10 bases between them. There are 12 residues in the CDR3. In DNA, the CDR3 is TGTGCCTGGGTAGTAGGAGACTATGGCTACACCTTC. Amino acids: CAWVVGDYGYTF.

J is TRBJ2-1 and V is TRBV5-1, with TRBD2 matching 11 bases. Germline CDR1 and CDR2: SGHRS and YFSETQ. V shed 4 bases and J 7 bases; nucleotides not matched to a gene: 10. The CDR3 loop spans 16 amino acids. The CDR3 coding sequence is TGCGCCAGCAGCGGAATGACTAGCGGGAATTTTAATGAGCAGTTCTTC. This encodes CASSGMTSGNFNEQFF.

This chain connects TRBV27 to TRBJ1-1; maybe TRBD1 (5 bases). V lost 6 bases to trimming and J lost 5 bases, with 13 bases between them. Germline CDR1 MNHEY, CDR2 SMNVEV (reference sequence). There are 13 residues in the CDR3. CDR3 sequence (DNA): TGTGCCAGCAGAGGGATAGGACAAACTGAAGCTTTCTTT. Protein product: CASRGIGQTEAFF.

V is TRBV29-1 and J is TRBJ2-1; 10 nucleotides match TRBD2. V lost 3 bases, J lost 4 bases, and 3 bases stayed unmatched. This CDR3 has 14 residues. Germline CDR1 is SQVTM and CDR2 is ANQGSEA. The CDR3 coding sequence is TGCAGCGTTGAGGTACTAGCGGGATACAATGAGCAGTTCTTC. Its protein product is CSVEVLAGYNEQFF.

The DNA for the CDR3 is TGTGCCAGCAGCTTCCAATTACGGAATTCACCCCTCCACTTT. Its translation: CASSFQLRNSPLHF. J is TRBJ1-6 and V is TRBV7-2; unclear D gene. The ends were cut back, 3 bases at V and 7 bases at J, with 10 bases in the middle. The CDR3 has 14 residues. Germline lookup yields CDR1 SGHTA and CDR2 FQGNSA.

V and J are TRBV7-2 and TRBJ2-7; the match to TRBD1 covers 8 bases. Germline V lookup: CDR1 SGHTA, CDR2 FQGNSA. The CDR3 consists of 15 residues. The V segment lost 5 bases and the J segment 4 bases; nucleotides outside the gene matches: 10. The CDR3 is CASSHRDRRLYEQYF. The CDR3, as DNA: TGTGCCAGCAGCCACCGGGACAGGAGGTTATACGAGCAGTACTTC.

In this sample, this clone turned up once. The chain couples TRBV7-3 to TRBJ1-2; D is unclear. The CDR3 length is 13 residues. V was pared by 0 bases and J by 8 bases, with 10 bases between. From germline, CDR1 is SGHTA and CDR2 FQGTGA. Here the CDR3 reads CASSLTSDTGYTF. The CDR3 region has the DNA TGTGCCAGCAGCTTAACTTCAGACACAGGCTACACCTTC.

The DNA for the CDR3 is TGCGCCGGGCGCGGGTGCGGGGGGAATCAGCCCCAGCATTTT. It specifies CAGRGCGGNQPQHF. The J gene is TRBJ1-5, the V gene TRBV10-1; perhaps TRBD1 as D (5 bases). Trimming removed 11 bases at V and 4 bases at J, with 18 bases between. The CDR3 has 14 amino acids. Germline-derived CDR1 and CDR2 are WNHNN and SYGVQD (reference sequence).

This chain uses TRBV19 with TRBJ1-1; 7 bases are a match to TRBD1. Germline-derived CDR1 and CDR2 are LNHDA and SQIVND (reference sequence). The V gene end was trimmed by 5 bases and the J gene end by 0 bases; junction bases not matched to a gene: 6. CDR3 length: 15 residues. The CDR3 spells CASSGRTGMNTEAFF. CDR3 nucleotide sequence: TGTGCCAGTAGTGGCAGGACAGGAATGAACACTGAAGCTTTCTTT.

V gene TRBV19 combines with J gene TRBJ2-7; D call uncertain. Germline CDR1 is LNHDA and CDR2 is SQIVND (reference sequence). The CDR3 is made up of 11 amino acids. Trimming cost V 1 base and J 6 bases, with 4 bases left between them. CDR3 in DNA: TGTGCCAGTAGTATAGGAGGCGAGCAGTACTTC. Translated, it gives CASSIGGEQYF.

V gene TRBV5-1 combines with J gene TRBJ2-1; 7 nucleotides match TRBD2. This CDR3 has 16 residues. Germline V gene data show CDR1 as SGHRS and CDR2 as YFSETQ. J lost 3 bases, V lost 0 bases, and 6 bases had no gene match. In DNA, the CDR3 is TGCGCCAGCAGCTTGGACGGCGGGAGAGGCTACAATGAGCAGTTCTTC. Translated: CASSLDGGRGYNEQFF.

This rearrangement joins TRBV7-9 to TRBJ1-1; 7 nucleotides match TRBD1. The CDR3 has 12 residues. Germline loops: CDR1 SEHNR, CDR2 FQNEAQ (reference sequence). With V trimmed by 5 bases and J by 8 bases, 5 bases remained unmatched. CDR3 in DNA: TGTGCCAGCAGCCTGGGACAGTCCGAAGCTTTCTTT. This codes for CASSLGQSEAFF.

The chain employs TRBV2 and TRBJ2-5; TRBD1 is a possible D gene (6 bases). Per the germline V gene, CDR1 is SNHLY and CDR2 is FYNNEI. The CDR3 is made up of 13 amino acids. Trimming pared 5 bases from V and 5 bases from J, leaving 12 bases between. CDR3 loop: CASSHREGETQYF. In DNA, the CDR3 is TGTGCCAGCAGTCACAGGGAAGGCGAGACCCAGTACTTC.

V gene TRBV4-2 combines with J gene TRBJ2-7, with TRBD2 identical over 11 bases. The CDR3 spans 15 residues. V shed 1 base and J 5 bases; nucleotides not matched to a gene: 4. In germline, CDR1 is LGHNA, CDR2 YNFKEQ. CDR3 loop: CASSQVGSGGDEQYF. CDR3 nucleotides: TGTGCCAGCAGCCAAGTTGGTAGCGGGGGGGACGAGCAGTACTTC.

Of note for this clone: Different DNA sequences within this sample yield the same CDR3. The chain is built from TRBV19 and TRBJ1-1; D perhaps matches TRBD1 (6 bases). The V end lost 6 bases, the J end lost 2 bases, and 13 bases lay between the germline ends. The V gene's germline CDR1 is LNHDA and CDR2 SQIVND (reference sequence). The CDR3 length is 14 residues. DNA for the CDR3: TGTGCCAGTAGCTTACAGGGTGGTAACACTGAAGCTTTCTTT. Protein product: CASSLQGGNTEAFF.

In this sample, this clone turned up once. In DNA, the CDR3 is TGTGCCTGGAGTACATCCCGGGGGACAGGGTCTGGTAACGCTGAAGCTTTCTTT. Translated: CAWSTSRGTGSGNAEAFF. The chain carries TRBV30 and TRBJ1-1; 9 bases map to TRBD1. The V segment lost 2 bases and the J segment 6 bases; nucleotides outside the gene matches: 19. The CDR3 has 18 residues. The V gene's germline CDR1 is GTSNPN and CDR2 SVGIG (reference sequence).

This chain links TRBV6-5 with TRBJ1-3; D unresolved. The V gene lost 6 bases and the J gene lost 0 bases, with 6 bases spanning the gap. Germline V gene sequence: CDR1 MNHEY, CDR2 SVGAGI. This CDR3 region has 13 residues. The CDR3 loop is CASRHVSGNTIYF. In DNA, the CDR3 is TGTGCCAGCAGACACGTCTCTGGAAACACCATATATTTT.

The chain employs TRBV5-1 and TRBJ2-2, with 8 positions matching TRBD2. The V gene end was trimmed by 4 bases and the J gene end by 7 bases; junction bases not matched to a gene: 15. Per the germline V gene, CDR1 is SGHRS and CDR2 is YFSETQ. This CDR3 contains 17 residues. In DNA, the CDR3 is TGCGCCAGCAGCACCTCACTTCTCCGGGAGGGTAACGGGGAGCTGTTTTTT. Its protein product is CASSTSLLREGNGELFF. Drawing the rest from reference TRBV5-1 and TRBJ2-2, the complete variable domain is KAGVTQTPRYLIKTRGQQVTLSCSPISGHRSVSWYQQTPGQGLQFLFEYFSETQRNKGNFPGRFSGRQFSNSRSEMNVSTLELGDSALYLCASSTSLLREGNGELFFGEGSRLTVL.

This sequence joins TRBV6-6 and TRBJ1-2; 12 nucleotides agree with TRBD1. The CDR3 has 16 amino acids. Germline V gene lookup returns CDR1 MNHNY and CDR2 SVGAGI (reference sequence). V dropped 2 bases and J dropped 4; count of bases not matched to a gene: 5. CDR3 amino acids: CASSYVGQGAFYGYTF. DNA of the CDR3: TGTGCCAGCAGTTACGTGGGACAGGGGGCTTTCTATGGCTACACCTTC.

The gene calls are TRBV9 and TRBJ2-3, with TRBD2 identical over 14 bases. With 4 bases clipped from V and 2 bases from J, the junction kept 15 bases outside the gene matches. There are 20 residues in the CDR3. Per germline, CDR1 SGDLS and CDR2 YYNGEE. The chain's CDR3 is CASSPITGLAGGLYTDTQYF. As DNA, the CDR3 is TGTGCCAGCAGCCCCATAACTGGACTAGCGGGGGGCCTTTACACAGATACGCAGTATTTT.